This T cell receptor (beta chain) was observed in a study of Ad26.COV2.S vaccination and SARS-CoV-2 variants. Background on the study: Once, or twice with 56 days between doses, Ad26.COV2.S was given intramuscularly. The study's findings and limits: Relative to placebo recipients, vaccine recipients exhibited elevated spike-specific TCR breadth. Researchers reported similar non-spike TCR breadth in vaccine and placebo recipients.

The CDR3 totals 11 residues. Germline V gene lookup returns CDR1 SQVTM and CDR2 ANQGSEA. V was shortened by 4 bases and J by 2 bases, with 4 bases between the two germline ends. Data came from immunoSEQ multiplex PCR; TCRdb stores just in-frame clones and leaves some out. The profile covers 400,000 to 450,000 clones, with 90% appearing a single time and approximately 4.3% taken by the ten largest. Treatment meaning: some 20 received Ad26.COV2.S at low or high dose, single or two shots; roughly five received placebo; per-sample allocation not given. Each sample was drawn 63 days after the first injection (of vaccine or placebo). Of note for this clone: Its antigen is still unknown.

This sequence joins TRBV29-1 and TRBJ2-3; no clear D gene. Material: peripheral blood, obtained in a trial of Ad26.COV2.S vaccine versus placebo. This receptor was obtained from a person aged 18-65 years who received the Ad26.COV2.S COVID-19 vaccine or a placebo. The CDR3 bases are TGCAGCGTTGGGGTCACAGATACGCAGTATTTT. It specifies CSVGVTDTQYF.